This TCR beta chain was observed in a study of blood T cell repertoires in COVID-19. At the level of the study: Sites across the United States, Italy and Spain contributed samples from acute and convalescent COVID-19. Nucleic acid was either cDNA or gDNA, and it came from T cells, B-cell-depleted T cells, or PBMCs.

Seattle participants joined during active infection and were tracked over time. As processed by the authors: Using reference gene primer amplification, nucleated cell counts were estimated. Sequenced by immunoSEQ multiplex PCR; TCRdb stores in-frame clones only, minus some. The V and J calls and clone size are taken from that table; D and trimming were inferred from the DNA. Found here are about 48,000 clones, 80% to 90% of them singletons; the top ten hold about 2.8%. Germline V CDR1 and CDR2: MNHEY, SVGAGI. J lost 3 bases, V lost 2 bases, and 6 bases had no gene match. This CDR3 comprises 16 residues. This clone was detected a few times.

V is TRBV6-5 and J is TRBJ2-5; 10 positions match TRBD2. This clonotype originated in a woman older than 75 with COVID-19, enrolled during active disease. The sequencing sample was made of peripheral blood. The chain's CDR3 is CASSYGAGGVEETQYF. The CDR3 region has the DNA TGTGCCAGCAGTTACGGAGCGGGAGGGGTCGAAGAGACCCAGTACTTC.